This T cell receptor (beta chain) was identified in a study of blood T cells in healthy people across ages. The V gene's germline CDR1 is MNHEY and CDR2 SVGEGT. This CDR3 comprises 15 residues. The V and J ends lost 11 bases and 0 bases respectively, with 16 bases between them. Primed by a sample-barcoded 5' primer and a J-beta primer mix, a second PCR proceeded for 7 to 11 cycles. MiXCR, run by TCRdb on the 5' RACE reads, gives a single entry per CDR3 protein. The sample lists around 400,000 distinct CDR3 sequences; roughly half were seen once. The study's findings and limits: Naive CD4+ cell counts and diversity both ran higher in long-lived than in aged donors.

Remarks on this clonotype: Its antigen is unidentified.

The chain recombines TRBV6-2 or TRBV6-3 with TRBJ2-2; weak D call: TRBD2 (5 bases). This receptor was taken from a man aged 55 to 70 in good health. Sequenced input: blood. The CDR3: CAGLPVAPNTGELFF. The CDR3 nucleotides read TGTGCCGGATTGCCAGTAGCGCCGAACACCGGGGAGCTGTTTTTT.